The TCR beta chain described here comes from a study of blood T cell repertoires in COVID-19. Study-level background: The study drew acute and convalescent COVID-19 samples from the United States, Italy and Spain.

The repertoire was sequenced with immunoSEQ multiplex PCR; TCRdb's copy has only in-frame clones and lacks some. This table holds approximately 200,000 clones, around nine tenths found once. This CDR3 spans 16 amino acids. In germline, CDR1 is KGHSH, CDR2 LQKENI. V was clipped by 3 bases and J by 1 base; unmatched bases: 4. Exposed volunteers were people who met a COVID-19 case within 2 weeks before study entry. The source material was PBMCs or T cells enriched from blood (not recorded which). This sequence joins TRBV18 and TRBJ2-2; the match to TRBD1 covers 8 bases. The receptor's source is a woman aged 25 to 39 who had been exposed to COVID-19. The CDR3 DNA sequence: TGTGCCAGCTCACCTACCGGGACAGGGAACACCGGGGAGCTGTTTTTT. Its protein is CASSPTGTGNTGELFF.